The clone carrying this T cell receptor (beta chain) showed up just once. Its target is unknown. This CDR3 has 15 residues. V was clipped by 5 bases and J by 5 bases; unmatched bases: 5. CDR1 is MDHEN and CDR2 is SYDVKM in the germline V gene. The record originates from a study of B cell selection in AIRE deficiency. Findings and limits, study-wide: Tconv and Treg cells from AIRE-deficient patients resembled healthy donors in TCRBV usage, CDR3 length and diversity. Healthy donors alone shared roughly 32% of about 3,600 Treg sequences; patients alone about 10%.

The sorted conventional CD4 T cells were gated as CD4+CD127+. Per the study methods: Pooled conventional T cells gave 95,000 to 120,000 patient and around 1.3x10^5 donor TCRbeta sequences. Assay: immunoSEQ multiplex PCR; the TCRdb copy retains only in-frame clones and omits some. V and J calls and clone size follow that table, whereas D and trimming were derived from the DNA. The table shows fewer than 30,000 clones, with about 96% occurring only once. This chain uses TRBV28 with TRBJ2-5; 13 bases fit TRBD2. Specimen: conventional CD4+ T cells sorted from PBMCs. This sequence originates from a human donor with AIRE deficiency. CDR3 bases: TGTGCCAGCAGTAAACTAGCGGGAGGGCCGGAGACCCAGTACTTC. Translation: CASSKLAGGPETQYF.